There are a few counts of the clone carrying this T cell receptor (beta chain). Its target is not known. These data originate in a study of molecular identifiers for immune sequencing clone quantification. Looked up from germline, CDR1 is GTSNPN and CDR2 is SVGIG (reference sequence). Deletions cut 2 bases from V and 3 bases from J, with 19 bases between. The CDR3 contains 16 residues. The study's findings and limits: Among 900,000 to 1,000,000 naive cells, spiked Jurkat TCR RNA from a single cell was reportedly detectable. In cases of identical TCR molecules sharing a barcode, highly expanded clone sizes could be underestimated.

One entry per CDR3 protein results from TCRdb running MiXCR on the PCR reads. Altogether roughly 97,000 distinct CDR3 sequences are present, about 24% being singletons, with the ten largest covering 0.94%. With RNA at 10%, 30% or 50%, naive CD8 libraries came from about 20,000 to 1,000,000 sorted cells. Sorting defined naive CD8 T cells as CD8+CD4-CCR7+CD45RA+. Sequenced input: naive CD8+ T cells from blood, with Jurkat cell RNA spiked in. Subset meaning: FACS-sorted CD8+CD4-CCR7+CD45RA+ naive T cells. This chain uses TRBV30 with TRBJ1-1; weak D call: TRBD1 (5 bases). This receptor was obtained from a human donor in good health. Some libraries in this study had Jurkat cell RNA spiked in. The CDR3 sequence: CAWSTGRRQSYTEAFF. The CDR3 bases are TGTGCCTGGAGTACGGGAAGAAGACAGTCATACACTGAAGCTTTCTTT.